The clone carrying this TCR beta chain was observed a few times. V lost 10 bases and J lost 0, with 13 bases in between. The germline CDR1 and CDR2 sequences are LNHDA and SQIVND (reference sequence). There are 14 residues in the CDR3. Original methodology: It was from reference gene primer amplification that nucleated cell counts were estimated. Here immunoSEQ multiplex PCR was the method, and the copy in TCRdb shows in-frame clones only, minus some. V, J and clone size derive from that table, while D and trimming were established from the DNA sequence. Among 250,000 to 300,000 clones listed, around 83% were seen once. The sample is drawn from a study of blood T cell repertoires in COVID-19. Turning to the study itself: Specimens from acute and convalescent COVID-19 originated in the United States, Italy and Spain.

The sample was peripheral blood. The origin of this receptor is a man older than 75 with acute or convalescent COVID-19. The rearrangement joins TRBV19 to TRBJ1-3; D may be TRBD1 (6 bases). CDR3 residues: CATGATGSGNTIYF. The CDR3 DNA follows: TGTGCCACAGGGGCGACAGGCTCTGGAAACACCATATATTTT.